This T cell receptor (beta chain) was profiled in a study of cytomegalovirus exposure and HLA in healthy donors. Overall study findings and caveats: A few CMV-associated chains were confirmed in vitro to be specific for CMV antigens.

The donors were in the roughly 130-subject validation cohort, distinct from the 666-subject first cohort. The CDR3 is made up of 15 amino acids. V shed 8 bases, J shed 2 bases, and the junction held 8 bases outside the gene matches. The germline V gene has CDR1 SEHNR and CDR2 FQNEAQ (reference sequence). TCRdb's copy holds only in-frame clones and misses some; the assay was immunoSEQ multiplex PCR. The sample contains roughly 120,000 clones, 70% to 90% of which appear only once. Remarks on this clone: What it recognizes is unknown.

The chain employs TRBV7-9 and TRBJ2-1; 8 bases match TRBD2. Sequences were obtained from PBMCs. The sequence derives from a man in his late teens or twenties in good health and CMV-seronegative. Written as DNA, the CDR3 is TGTGCCAGCGGTACACGGCGGGAGGCCTACAATGAGCAGTTCTTC. The encoded protein is CASGTRREAYNEQFF.